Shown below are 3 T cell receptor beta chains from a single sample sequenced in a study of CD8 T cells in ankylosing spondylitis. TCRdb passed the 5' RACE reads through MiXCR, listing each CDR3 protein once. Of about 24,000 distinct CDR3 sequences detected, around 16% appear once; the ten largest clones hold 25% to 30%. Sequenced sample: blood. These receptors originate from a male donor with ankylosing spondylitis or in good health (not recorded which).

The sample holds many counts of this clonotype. The CDR3 DNA follows: TGTGCCACCAGTGATTACGCGGGAGCTGGGTCCTACAATGAGCAGTTCTTC. Translated: CATSDYAGAGSYNEQFF. The chain links TRBV24-1 to TRBJ2-1; the match to TRBD2 covers 7 bases. The CDR3 extends over 17 amino acids. CDR1 and CDR2 (germline): KGHDR, SFDVKD. V gave up 2 bases and J gave up 1 base; unmatched junction bases: 7.

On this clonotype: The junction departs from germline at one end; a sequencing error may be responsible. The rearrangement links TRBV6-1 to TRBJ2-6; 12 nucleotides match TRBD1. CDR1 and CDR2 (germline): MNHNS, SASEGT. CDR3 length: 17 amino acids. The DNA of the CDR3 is TGTGCCAGCTTTAGGGACAGGGGGCCTTCTGGGACCAACGTCCTGACTTTC. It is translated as CASFRDRGPSGTNVLTF.

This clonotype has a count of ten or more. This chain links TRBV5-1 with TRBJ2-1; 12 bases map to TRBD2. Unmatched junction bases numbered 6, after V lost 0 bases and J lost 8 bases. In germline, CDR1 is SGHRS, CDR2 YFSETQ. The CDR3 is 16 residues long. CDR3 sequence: CASSLATSGRQDEQFF. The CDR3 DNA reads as TGCGCCAGCAGCTTGGCAACTAGCGGGAGGCAGGATGAGCAGTTCTTC.